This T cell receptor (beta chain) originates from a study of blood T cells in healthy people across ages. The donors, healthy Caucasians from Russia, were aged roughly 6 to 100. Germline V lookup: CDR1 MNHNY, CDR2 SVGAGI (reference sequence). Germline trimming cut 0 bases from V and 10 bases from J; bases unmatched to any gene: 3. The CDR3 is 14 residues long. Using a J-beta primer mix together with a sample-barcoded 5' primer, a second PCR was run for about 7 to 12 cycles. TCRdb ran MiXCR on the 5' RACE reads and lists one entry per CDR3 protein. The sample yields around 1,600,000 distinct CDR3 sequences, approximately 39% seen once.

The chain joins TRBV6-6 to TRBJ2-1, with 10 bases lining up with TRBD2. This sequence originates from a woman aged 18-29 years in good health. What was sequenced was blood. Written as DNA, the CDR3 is TGTGCCAGCAGTTACTCCGGGACTAGCGTAGAGCAGTTCTTC. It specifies CASSYSGTSVEQFF.